The 29 T cell receptor beta chains below were found in one sample sequenced in a study of cytomegalovirus exposure and HLA in healthy donors. Use of 60 Vbeta and 13 Jbeta primers characterized the PCR. Profiling relied on immunoSEQ multiplex PCR, and the TCRdb table lists in-frame clones only, not all of them. The table lists about 100,000 clones, roughly 85% of them singletons. Sample: PBMCs. The receptors shown here come from a man aged 25 to 45 in good health and CMV-seronegative.

The chain recombines TRBV28 with TRBJ2-7; a possible D gene is TRBD2 (5 bases). The CDR3 consists of 12 residues. V was trimmed by 2 bases and J by 4 bases, leaving 6 bases between them. The germline CDR1 and CDR2 sequences are MDHEN and SYDVKM. CDR3 sequence: CASSLRGYEQYF. DNA for the CDR3: TGTGCCAGCAGTTTACGAGGGTACGAGCAGTACTTC. Using reference TRBV28 and TRBJ2-7 for the parts outside the CDR3, the full variable domain is DVKVTQSSRYLVKRTGEKVFLECVQDMDHENMFWYRQDPGLGLRLIYFSYDVKMKEKGDIPEGYSVSREKKERFSLILESASTNQTSMYLCASSLRGYEQYFGPGTRLTVT.

This clone was detected once. The chain links TRBV10-3 to TRBJ2-2; perhaps TRBD1 as D (5 bases). This CDR3 spans 15 amino acids. Trimming removed 4 bases from V and 1 base from J, with 10 bases in between. The germline V gene has CDR1 ENHRY and CDR2 SYGVKD. CDR3 in DNA: TGTGCCATCAGTGGGTTTCAGGGGAACACCGGGGAGCTGTTTTTT. Protein sequence: CAISGFQGNTGELFF.

This rearrangement joins TRBV19 to TRBJ1-5; D is ambiguous. The CDR3 extends over 15 amino acids. Germline V gene data show CDR1 as LNHDA and CDR2 as SQIVND (reference sequence). The V end was cut by 1 base, the J end by 5 bases, with 12 bases between. The CDR3 protein is CASSIGRARDQPQHF. The DNA for the CDR3 is TGTGCCAGTAGTATAGGGAGGGCGAGGGATCAGCCCCAGCATTTT. The full variable domain, rest sourced from reference TRBV19 and TRBJ1-5, is DGGITQSPKYLFRKEGQNVTLSCEQNLNHDAMYWYRQDPGQGLRLIYYSQIVNDFQKGDIAEGYSVSREKKESFPLTVTSAQKNPTAFYLCASSIGRARDQPQHFGDGTRLSIL.

This clone was recorded once. This chain joins TRBV7-2 and TRBJ2-7; D might be TRBD1 (6 bases). V lost 5 bases to trimming and J lost 5 bases, with 22 bases between them. CDR3 length: 16 residues. CDR1 SGHTA and CDR2 FQGNSA come from the germline V gene. Here the CDR3 DNA reads TGTGCCAGCAGCCGCCAAACAGGGTTGTGGAGCGACGAGCAGTACTTC. The encoded protein is CASSRQTGLWSDEQYF.

The chain joins TRBV7-2 to TRBJ1-2, with D hard to call. V lost 7 bases, J lost 5 bases, and 11 bases lay in between. The CDR3 runs to 12 residues. CDR1 is SGHTA and CDR2 is FQGNSA in the germline V gene. CDR3 DNA: TGTGCCAGCACCCTAGACGGGTATGGCTACACCTTC. Its translation is CASTLDGYGYTF.

The chain combines TRBV27 with TRBJ1-1; no firm D call. This CDR3 has 16 residues. Trimming removed 0 bases from V and 3 bases from J, with 14 bases in between. Germline V lookup: CDR1 MNHEY, CDR2 SMNVEV (reference sequence). The CDR3 sequence: CASSLSAPTVHTEAFF. The CDR3 coding sequence is TGTGCCAGCAGTTTATCGGCACCAACAGTTCACACTGAAGCTTTCTTT.

The chain couples TRBV2 to TRBJ2-5; the D gene is possibly TRBD2 (7 bases). V lost 3 bases, J lost 4 bases, and 15 bases lay in between. In germline, CDR1 is SNHLY, CDR2 FYNNEI. The CDR3 is 15 amino acids. CDR3 in DNA: TGTGCCAGCAGTGACGGAGGGGGGGCCGGAGAGACCCAGTACTTC. This codes for CASSDGGGAGETQYF.

The chain has TRBV5-4 and TRBJ2-7; 8 nucleotides agree with TRBD2. V lost 4 bases, J lost 4 bases, and 1 base stayed unmatched. The germline CDR1 and CDR2 sequences are SGHNT and YYREEE (reference sequence). This CDR3 region has 12 residues. The chain's CDR3 is CASSTGGYEQYF. The CDR3 region has the DNA TGTGCCAGCAGCACGGGGGGGTACGAGCAGTACTTC.

The rearrangement uses TRBV28 and TRBJ2-2, with 8 bases that match TRBD1. J lost 6 bases, V lost 6 bases, and 3 bases had no gene match. The CDR3 length is 13 residues. In germline, CDR1 is MDHEN, CDR2 SYDVKM. CDR3 bases: TGTGCCAGCAGAAGGACAGGGCCCGGGGAGCTGTTTTTT. Translating it yields CASRRTGPGELFF.

The chain links TRBV5-6 to TRBJ2-7, with D possibly TRBD1 on 6 matching bases. This CDR3 spans 14 amino acids. Germline lookup yields CDR1 SGHDT and CDR2 YYEEEE. V lost 4 bases to trimming and J lost 3 bases, with 14 bases between them. CDR3 sequence (DNA): TGTGCCAGCAGCCTACAGGGTCAGCTCTACGAGCAGTACTTC. It yields the protein CASSLQGQLYEQYF.

The gene calls are TRBV14 and TRBJ2-1; D might be TRBD1 (6 bases). Germline CDR1 reads SGHDN; CDR2 reads FVKESK. Trimming took off 3 bases at V and 6 bases at J, with 9 bases between the two ends. This CDR3 is 13 amino acids long. CDR3 region: CASSHYRVNEQFF. Written as DNA, the CDR3 is TGTGCCAGCAGCCATTACAGGGTCAATGAGCAGTTCTTC. Based on the CDR3 plus reference TRBV14 and TRBJ2-1, the full variable domain is EAGVTQFPSHSVIEKGQTVTLRCDPISGHDNLYWYRRVMGKEIKFLLHFVKESKQDESGMPNNRFLAERTGGTYSTLKVQPAELEDSGVYFCASSHYRVNEQFFGPGTRLTVL.

The rearrangement uses TRBV7-3 and TRBJ2-1; 12 nucleotides align to TRBD1. Unmatched junction bases numbered 16, after V lost 4 bases and J lost 3 bases. The CDR3 has 20 amino acids. In germline, CDR1 is SGHTA, CDR2 FQGTGA. CDR3 sequence reads: CASSSEGGTGGYRNYNEQFF. As DNA, the CDR3 is TGTGCCAGCAGCTCAGAGGGAGGGACAGGGGGCTACCGTAACTACAATGAGCAGTTCTTC. The whole variable domain, remainder taken from reference TRBV7-3 and TRBJ2-1, is GAGVSQTPSNKVTEKGKYVELRCDPISGHTALYWYRQSLGQGPEFLIYFQGTGAADDSGLPNDRFFAVRPEGSVSTLKIQRTERGDSAVYLCASSSEGGTGGYRNYNEQFFGPGTRLTVL.

DNA of the CDR3: TGCGCCAGCAGCGCCCGGGGACTAGCGGCCTACAATGAGCAGTTCTTC. Residues: CASSARGLAAYNEQFF. The genes are TRBV5-1 and TRBJ2-1, with 11 positions matching TRBD2. The V gene's germline CDR1 is SGHRS and CDR2 YFSETQ. Unmatched junction bases numbered 5, after V lost 4 bases and J lost 2 bases. The CDR3 has 16 residues.

The gene calls are TRBV16 and TRBJ2-7; 8 bases fit TRBD1. Per the germline V gene, CDR1 is KGHSY and CDR2 is FQNENV. Trimming cost V 2 bases and J 3 bases; bases outside gene matches: 9. This CDR3 has 16 residues. CDR3 nucleotides: TGTGCCAGCAGCCAAATAAGGACAGGGAGAATCTACGAGCAGTACTTC. It yields the protein CASSQIRTGRIYEQYF.

This rearrangement joins TRBV6-1 to TRBJ1-5; D not resolved. Trimming stripped 4 bases from V and 0 bases from J, with 4 bases between. This CDR3 is built from 13 residues. Per germline, CDR1 MNHNS and CDR2 SASEGT. The CDR3 DNA follows: TGTGCCAGCAGTGTCTATAGCAATCAGCCCCAGCATTTT. This encodes CASSVYSNQPQHF.

The V and J genes are TRBV29-1 and TRBJ1-2, with D possibly being TRBD1 (6 bases). The V end was cut by 5 bases, the J end by 3 bases, with 16 bases between. This CDR3 is built from 14 residues. Germline V CDR1 and CDR2: SQVTM, ANQGSEA. CDR3 bases: TGCAGCGTTCGGGCGCCAGGGGTGGACTATGGCTACACCTTC. Its translation is CSVRAPGVDYGYTF.

The CDR3 DNA reads TGTGCCTGGCGCATAGCGGGGGGGGCCCCAGAGACCCAGTACTTC. Translating gives CAWRIAGGAPETQYF. V and J are TRBV30 and TRBJ2-5; 11 nucleotides align to TRBD2. The CDR3 has 15 amino acids. The germline V gene encodes CDR1 GTSNPN and CDR2 SVGIG (reference sequence). Trimming cost V 5 bases and J 4 bases; bases outside gene matches: 9.

About this clone itself: Other nucleotide sequences in the sample specify the same CDR3. The V and J genes are TRBV15 and TRBJ1-6, with TRBD1 identical over 7 bases. CDR3 length equals 14 residues. From germline, CDR1 is LNHNV and CDR2 YYDKDF (reference sequence). Trimming cost V 8 bases and J 3 bases; bases outside gene matches: 4. CDR3 loop: CATRRDSYNSPLHF. The CDR3 nucleotides read TGTGCCACCCGACGGGACAGCTATAATTCACCCCTCCACTTT.

The chain uses TRBV5-1 and TRBJ2-7, with TRBD1 as a possible D gene (5 bases). Trimming cost V 0 bases and J 0 bases, with 10 bases left between them. The CDR3 extends over 15 amino acids. Germline assignment: CDR1 SGHRS and CDR2 YFSETQ. CDR3 DNA sequence: TGCGCCAGCAGCTTGGATCACAGGTCCTCCTACGAGCAGTACTTC. Translating gives CASSLDHRSSYEQYF.

The chain links TRBV5-4 to TRBJ2-7; D not resolved. V was pared by 0 bases and J by 4 bases, with 17 bases between. This CDR3 is built from 16 residues. Germline V gene lookup returns CDR1 SGHNT and CDR2 YYREEE (reference sequence). The CDR3 sequence: CASSLGNPGSQYEQYF. DNA for the CDR3: TGTGCCAGCAGCTTGGGGAACCCAGGCAGTCAATACGAGCAGTACTTC.

V gene TRBV28 combines with J gene TRBJ2-7; D unresolved. V was trimmed by 1 base and J by 6 bases, leaving 7 bases between them. CDR1 is MDHEN, CDR2 SYDVKM, per germline. There are 12 residues in the CDR3. The CDR3 protein is CASSLYGGEQYF. CDR3 in DNA: TGTGCCAGCAGTTTATATGGCGGCGAGCAGTACTTC. Together with reference TRBV28 and TRBJ2-7, the CDR3 gives the full variable domain: DVKVTQSSRYLVKRTGEKVFLECVQDMDHENMFWYRQDPGLGLRLIYFSYDVKMKEKGDIPEGYSVSREKKERFSLILESASTNQTSMYLCASSLYGGEQYFGPGTRLTVT.

The chain has TRBV7-2 and TRBJ2-5; tentatively, D is TRBD2 (6 bases). Germline V CDR1 and CDR2: SGHTA, FQGNSA. V was cut by 5 bases and J by 5 bases, with 18 bases left in between. The CDR3 runs 15 residues. The CDR3 DNA is TGTGCCAGCAGCCCACAAGGGACTGCATGGGAGACCCAGTACTTC. Translating gives CASSPQGTAWETQYF.

This clone was counted once. The J gene is TRBJ2-7, the V gene TRBV7-2, with TRBD1 matching 8 bases. V lost 3 bases to trimming and J lost 5 bases; unmatched junction nucleotides: 6. Germline-derived CDR1 and CDR2 are SGHTA and FQGNSA. The CDR3 length is 14 residues. The CDR3 DNA sequence: TGTGCCAGCAGCTTCCGGGACAGGATTCACGAGCAGTACTTC. Translation gives CASSFRDRIHEQYF.

The chain joins TRBV27 to TRBJ2-7, with unresolved D. The V gene lost 5 bases and the J gene lost 3 bases, with 8 bases spanning the gap. Germline V CDR1 and CDR2: MNHEY, SMNVEV (reference sequence). This CDR3 contains 12 residues. The CDR3 DNA reads as TGTGCCAGCAGTCCCCCCAGCTACGAGCAGTACTTC. This codes for CASSPPSYEQYF.

This clone came up a few times. The V and J genes are TRBV6-4 and TRBJ2-1; 10 positions agree with TRBD2. In germline, CDR1 is MRHNA, CDR2 SNTAGT. CDR3 length: 15 amino acids. With V trimmed by 2 bases and J by 7 bases, 5 bases remained unmatched. The CDR3 DNA is TGTGCCAGCAGTGACGCTAGCGGGAGTTTGAATGAGCAGTTCTTC. This codes for CASSDASGSLNEQFF.

This clone showed up just once. V usage is TRBV5-8 and J usage is TRBJ1-5, with 9 bases that match TRBD1. This CDR3 contains 16 residues. The junction had 9 bases not matched to a gene; V was cut back by 3 bases and J by 5 bases. Germline CDR1 is SGHTS and CDR2 is YDEGEE. CDR3 amino acids: CASSSGTGPKDQPQHF. In DNA form, the CDR3 reads TGTGCCAGCAGCTCCGGGACAGGGCCCAAGGATCAGCCCCAGCATTTT.

The chain links TRBV6-1 to TRBJ1-4; a weak D match, TRBD1 (5 bases). CDR3 length: 16 amino acids. Deletions cut 2 bases from V and 8 bases from J, with 18 bases between. Germline V lookup: CDR1 MNHNS, CDR2 SASEGT. CDR3: CASSENGGDLLEKLFF. CDR3 DNA: TGTGCCAGCAGTGAAAATGGCGGGGACTTATTGGAAAAACTGTTTTTT.

The chain combines TRBV5-1 with TRBJ2-5, with 9 bases matching TRBD1. The V gene end was trimmed by 3 bases and the J gene end by 4 bases; junction bases not matched to a gene: 1. The CDR3 runs 13 residues. Germline CDR1 is SGHRS and CDR2 is YFSETQ. CDR3: CASSSDRGETQYF. The CDR3 nucleotides read TGCGCCAGCAGCTCGGACAGGGGAGAGACCCAGTACTTC.

The genes are TRBV18 and TRBJ1-4; 9 bases agree with TRBD1. Germline values: CDR1 KGHSH, CDR2 LQKENI. CDR3 size: 13 residues. V shed 11 bases and J 8 bases; nucleotides not matched to a gene: 9. CDR3 DNA: TGTGCCTCAACAGGGGGCCAGCAAGAAAAACTGTTTTTT. Translating it yields CASTGGQQEKLFF.